The sequence of this T cell receptor (beta chain) was determined in a study of T cell responses to AZD1222 COVID-19 vaccine. Study information: Second doses at about 4 or about 12 weeks were pooled. Notes on the study in general: Compared with day 0, the breadth and depth of the Spike-specific TCR repertoire rose significantly after two doses of AZD1222. White British ancestry dominated among donors, who included more females, and clonal diversity was possibly underestimated. Unmutated variant regions are reportedly targeted by nearly half of spike-specific TCRs.

Sequenced by immunoSEQ multiplex PCR; TCRdb stores in-frame clones only, minus some. The sample holds about 150,000 clones, 85% to 95% seen once. The CDR3 is made up of 17 amino acids. Germline-derived CDR1 and CDR2 are MNHEY and SMNVEV (reference sequence). V was cut by 1 base and J by 7 bases, with 20 bases left in between. About this clone itself: Its antigen is currently unknown.

The chain uses TRBV27 and TRBJ2-1, with a weak D call TRBD2 (6 bases). The sequence was collected from an adult in good health. This material consisted of peripheral blood, taken on day 0 of AZD1222 vaccination. CDR3 DNA sequence: TGTGCCAGCAGTTTATATATCGGGGGAGGTTCATCGAATGAGCAGTTCTTC. Its translation is CASSLYIGGGSSNEQFF.